This T cell receptor beta chain was documented in a study of blood T cell repertoires in COVID-19. Study-level information: Spain, Italy and the United States supplied samples that represented acute and convalescent COVID-19. The analysed material was cDNA or gDNA that came from T cells, B-cell-depleted T cells, or PBMCs.

V gave up 5 bases and J gave up 8 bases; unmatched junction bases: 5. CDR3 length: 13 amino acids. Per germline, CDR1 WNHNN and CDR2 SYGVQD (reference sequence). This clone was recorded once. In the authors' workflow: Amplification of reference gene primers provided the estimated nucleated cell counts. Generated by immunoSEQ multiplex PCR, the TCRdb table keeps only in-frame clones and is missing some. V and J calls and clone size are copied from that table; D and trimming were computed from the DNA. The sample lists 150,000 or so clones; roughly nine tenths were seen once. The rearrangement joins TRBV10-1 to TRBJ1-2, with 10 bases matching TRBD1. The sequence derives from a woman aged 70 to 79 with acute or convalescent COVID-19. The sequenced sample was peripheral blood. CDR3 protein: CASSLDRGSGYTF. Here the CDR3 DNA reads TGCGCCAGCAGTTTGGACAGGGGGTCGGGCTACACCTTC.